Described below is a single T cell receptor beta chain sequence and its context. The data were obtained in a study of identical twins. V lost 4 bases, J lost 2 bases, and 14 bases stayed unmatched. Per germline, CDR1 LNHDA and CDR2 SQIVND (reference sequence). The CDR3 length is 17 residues. Unique molecular identifiers were present on the cDNA, and a universal primer site came from template switching. TCRdb used MiXCR to reprocess the 5' RACE reads, holding one entry per CDR3 protein. The sample has approximately 600,000 distinct CDR3 sequences, just over 7% seen once. In addition, the sample was reused for a study of yellow fever vaccine responses in identical twins.

The receptor was derived from a young woman in good health. Material: PBMCs. V and J are TRBV19 and TRBJ2-7; 7 bases align to TRBD2. The CDR3 reads CASSTSSSPSGTYEQYF. The CDR3 region has the DNA TGTGCCAGTAGTACTTCCTCGAGTCCGAGCGGGACCTACGAGCAGTACTTC.